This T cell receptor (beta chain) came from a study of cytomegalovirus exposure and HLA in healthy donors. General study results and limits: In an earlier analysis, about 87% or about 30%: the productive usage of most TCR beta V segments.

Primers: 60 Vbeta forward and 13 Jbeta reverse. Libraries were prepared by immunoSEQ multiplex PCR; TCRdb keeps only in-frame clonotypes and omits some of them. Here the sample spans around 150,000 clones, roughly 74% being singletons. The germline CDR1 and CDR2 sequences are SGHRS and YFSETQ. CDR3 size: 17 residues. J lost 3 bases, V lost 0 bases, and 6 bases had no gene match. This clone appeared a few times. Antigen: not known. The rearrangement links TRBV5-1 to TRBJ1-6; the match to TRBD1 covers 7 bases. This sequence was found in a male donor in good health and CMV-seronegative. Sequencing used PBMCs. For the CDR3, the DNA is TGCGCCAGCAGCTTGGACAGGGGAAATGACTATAATTCACCCCTCCACTTT. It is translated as CASSLDRGNDYNSPLHF.